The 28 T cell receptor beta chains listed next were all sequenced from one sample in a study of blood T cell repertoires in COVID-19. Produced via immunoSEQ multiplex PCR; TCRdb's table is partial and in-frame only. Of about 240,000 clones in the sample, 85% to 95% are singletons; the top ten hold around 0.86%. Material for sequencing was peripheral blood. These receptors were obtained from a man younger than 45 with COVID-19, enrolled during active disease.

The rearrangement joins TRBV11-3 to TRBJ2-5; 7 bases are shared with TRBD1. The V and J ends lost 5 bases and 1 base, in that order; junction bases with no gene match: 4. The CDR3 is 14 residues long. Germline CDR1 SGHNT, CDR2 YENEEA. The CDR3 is CASSPGQAQETQYF. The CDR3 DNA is TGTGCCAGCAGCCCTGGACAGGCCCAAGAGACCCAGTACTTC.

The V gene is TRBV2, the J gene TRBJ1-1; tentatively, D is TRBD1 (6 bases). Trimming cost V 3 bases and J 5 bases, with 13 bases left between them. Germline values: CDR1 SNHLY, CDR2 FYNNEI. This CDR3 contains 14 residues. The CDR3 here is CASSDLIQGTEAFF. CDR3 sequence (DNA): TGTGCCAGCAGTGACTTAATCCAGGGGACTGAAGCTTTCTTT.

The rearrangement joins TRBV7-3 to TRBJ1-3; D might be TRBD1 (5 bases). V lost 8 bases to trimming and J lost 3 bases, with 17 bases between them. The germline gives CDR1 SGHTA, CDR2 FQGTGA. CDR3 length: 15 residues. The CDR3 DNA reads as TGTGCCAGCGGATCCTCGGGGGGAGGTGGAAACACCATATATTTT. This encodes CASGSSGGGGNTIYF.

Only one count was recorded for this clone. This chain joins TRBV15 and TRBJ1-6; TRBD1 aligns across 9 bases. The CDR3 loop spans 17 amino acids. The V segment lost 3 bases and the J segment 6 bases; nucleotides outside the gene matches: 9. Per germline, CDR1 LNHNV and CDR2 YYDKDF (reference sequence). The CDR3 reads CATSRERTGASNSPLHF. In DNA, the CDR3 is TGTGCCACCAGCAGGGAAAGGACAGGGGCTTCTAATTCACCCCTCCACTTT.

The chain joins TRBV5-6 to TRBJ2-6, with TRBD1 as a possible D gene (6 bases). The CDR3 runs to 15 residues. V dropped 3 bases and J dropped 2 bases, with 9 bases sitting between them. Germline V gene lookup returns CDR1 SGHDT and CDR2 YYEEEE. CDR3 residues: CASSSKGAGANVLTF. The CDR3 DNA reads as TGTGCCAGCAGCTCAAAGGGGGCTGGGGCCAACGTCCTGACTTTC.

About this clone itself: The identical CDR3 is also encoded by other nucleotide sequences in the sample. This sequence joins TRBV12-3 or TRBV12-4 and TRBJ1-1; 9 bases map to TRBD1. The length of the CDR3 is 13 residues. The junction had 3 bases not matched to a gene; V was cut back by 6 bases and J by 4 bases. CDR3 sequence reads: CASRGTGRTEAFF. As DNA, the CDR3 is TGTGCCAGCAGAGGGACAGGGCGCACTGAAGCTTTCTTT.

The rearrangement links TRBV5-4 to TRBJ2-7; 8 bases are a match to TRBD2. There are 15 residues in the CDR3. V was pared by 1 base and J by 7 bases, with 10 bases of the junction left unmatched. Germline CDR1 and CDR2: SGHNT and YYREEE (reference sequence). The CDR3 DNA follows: TGTGCCAGCAGCTTGCTTAACGGGGGGGCCGGGGAGCAGTACTTC. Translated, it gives CASSLLNGGAGEQYF.

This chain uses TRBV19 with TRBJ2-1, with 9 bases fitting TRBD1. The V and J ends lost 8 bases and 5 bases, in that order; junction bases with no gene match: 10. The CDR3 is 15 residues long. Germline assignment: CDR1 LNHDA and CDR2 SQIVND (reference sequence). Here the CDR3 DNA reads TGTGCCAGTGCCCGGACAGGGGATTCCGACAATGAGCAGTTCTTC. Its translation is CASARTGDSDNEQFF. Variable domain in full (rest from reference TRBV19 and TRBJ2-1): DGGITQSPKYLFRKEGQNVTLSCEQNLNHDAMYWYRQDPGQGLRLIYYSQIVNDFQKGDIAEGYSVSREKKESFPLTVTSAQKNPTAFYLCASARTGDSDNEQFFGPGTRLTVL.

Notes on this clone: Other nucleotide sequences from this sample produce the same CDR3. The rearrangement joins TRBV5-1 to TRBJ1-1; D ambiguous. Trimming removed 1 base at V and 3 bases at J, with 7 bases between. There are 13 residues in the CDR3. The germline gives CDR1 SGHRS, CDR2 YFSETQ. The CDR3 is CASSLQVDTEAFF. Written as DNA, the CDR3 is TGCGCCAGCAGCTTGCAGGTGGACACTGAAGCTTTCTTT. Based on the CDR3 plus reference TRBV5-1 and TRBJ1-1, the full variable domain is KAGVTQTPRYLIKTRGQQVTLSCSPISGHRSVSWYQQTPGQGLQFLFEYFSETQRNKGNFPGRFSGRQFSNSRSEMNVSTLELGDSALYLCASSLQVDTEAFFGQGTRLTVV.

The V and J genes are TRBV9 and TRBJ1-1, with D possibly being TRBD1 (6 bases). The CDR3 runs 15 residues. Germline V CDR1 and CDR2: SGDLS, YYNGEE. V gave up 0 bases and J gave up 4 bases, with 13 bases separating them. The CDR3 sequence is CASSVASGGGTEAFF. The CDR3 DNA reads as TGTGCCAGCAGCGTAGCGTCTGGGGGCGGCACTGAAGCTTTCTTT. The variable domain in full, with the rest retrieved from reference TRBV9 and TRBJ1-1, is DSGVTQTPKHLITATGQRVTLRCSPRSGDLSVYWYQQSLDQGLQFLIQYYNGEERAKGNILERFSAQQFPDLHSELNLSSLELGDSALYFCASSVASGGGTEAFFGQGTRLTVV.

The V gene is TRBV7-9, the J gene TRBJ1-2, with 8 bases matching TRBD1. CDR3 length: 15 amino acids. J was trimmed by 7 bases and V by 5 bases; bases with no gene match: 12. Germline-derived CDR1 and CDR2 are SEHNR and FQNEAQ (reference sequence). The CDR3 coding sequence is TGTGCCAGCAGCCAAAGGACAGGGTTAGATAGTGGCTACACCTTC. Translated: CASSQRTGLDSGYTF.

Here the CDR3 DNA reads TGTGCCAGCAGCCGGGACAGGGAAGGGACTGGCTACACCTTC. It is translated as CASSRDREGTGYTF. V gene TRBV5-6 combines with J gene TRBJ1-2; the match to TRBD1 covers 9 bases. J was trimmed by 7 bases and V by 4 bases; bases with no gene match: 8. The CDR3 spans 14 residues. Germline CDR1 and CDR2: SGHDT and YYEEEE. Full variable domain (rest looked up from reference TRBV5-6 and TRBJ1-2): DAGVTQSPTHLIKTRGQQVTLRCSPKSGHDTVSWYQQALGQGPQFIFQYYEEEERQRGNFPDRFSGHQFPNYSSELNVNALLLGDSALYLCASSRDREGTGYTFGSGTRLTVV.

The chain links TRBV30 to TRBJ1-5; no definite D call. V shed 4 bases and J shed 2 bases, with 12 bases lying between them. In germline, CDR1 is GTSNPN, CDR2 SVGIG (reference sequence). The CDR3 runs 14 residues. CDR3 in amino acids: CAWTPPIGNQPQHF. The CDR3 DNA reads TGTGCCTGGACCCCGCCTATCGGCAATCAGCCCCAGCATTTT.

The CDR3 is CASSEGQGAYNSPLHF. CDR3 bases: TGTGCCAGCAGTGAAGGACAGGGGGCTTATAATTCACCCCTCCACTTT. The genes are TRBV2 and TRBJ1-6, with 10 bases identical to TRBD1. Germline CDR1 reads SNHLY; CDR2 reads FYNNEI. V trimming: 1 base; J trimming: 4 bases; junction bases outside the gene matches: 1. CDR3 length: 16 residues.

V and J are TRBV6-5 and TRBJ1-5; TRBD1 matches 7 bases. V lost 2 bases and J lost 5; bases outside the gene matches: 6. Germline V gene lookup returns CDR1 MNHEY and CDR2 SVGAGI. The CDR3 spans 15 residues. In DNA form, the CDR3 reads TGTGCCAGCAGTTACACGACAGGGAGTGATCAGCCCCAGCATTTT. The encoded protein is CASSYTTGSDQPQHF.

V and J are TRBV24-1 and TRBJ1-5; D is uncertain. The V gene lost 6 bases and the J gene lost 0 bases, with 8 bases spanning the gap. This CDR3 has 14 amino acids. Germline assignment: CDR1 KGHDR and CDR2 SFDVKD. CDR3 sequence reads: CATSRVFSNQPQHF. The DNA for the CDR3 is TGTGCCACCAGTCGGGTATTTAGCAATCAGCCCCAGCATTTT.

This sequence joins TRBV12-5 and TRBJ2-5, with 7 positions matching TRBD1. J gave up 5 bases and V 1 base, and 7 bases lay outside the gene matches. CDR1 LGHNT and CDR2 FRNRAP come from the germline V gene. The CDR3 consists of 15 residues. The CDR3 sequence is CASGLGTGVTETQYF. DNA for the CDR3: TGTGCTAGTGGTTTGGGAACAGGGGTTACGGAGACCCAGTACTTC. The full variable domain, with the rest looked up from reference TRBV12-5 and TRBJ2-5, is DARVTQTPRHKVTEMGQEVTMRCQPILGHNTVFWYRQTMMQGLELLAYFRNRAPLDDSGMPKDRFSAEMPDATLATLKIQPSEPRDSAVYFCASGLGTGVTETQYFGPGTRLLVL.

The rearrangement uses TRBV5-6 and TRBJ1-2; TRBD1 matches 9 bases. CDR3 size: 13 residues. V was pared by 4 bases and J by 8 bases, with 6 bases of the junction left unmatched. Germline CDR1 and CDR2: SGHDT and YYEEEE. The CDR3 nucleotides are TGTGCCAGCAGCCTTGGACAGGGGAAAGGCTACACCTTC. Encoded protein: CASSLGQGKGYTF.

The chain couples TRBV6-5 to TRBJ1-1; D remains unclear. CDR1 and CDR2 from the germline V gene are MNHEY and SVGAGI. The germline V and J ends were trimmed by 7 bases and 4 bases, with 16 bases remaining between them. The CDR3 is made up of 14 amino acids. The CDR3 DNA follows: TGTGCCAGCAAGCTTGACGGAGGGAGCACTGAAGCTTTCTTT. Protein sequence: CASKLDGGSTEAFF.

The CDR3 region has the DNA TGTGCCAGCAGTCCAGGGTCTCGGACCGGGGAGCTGTTTTTT. Translation: CASSPGSRTGELFF. This chain connects TRBV2 to TRBJ2-2; perhaps TRBD1 as D (5 bases). The CDR3 loop spans 14 amino acids. With 5 bases removed from V and 5 bases from J, the gap between germline ends came to 12 bases. CDR1 and CDR2 from the germline V gene are SNHLY and FYNNEI. The full variable domain, rest sourced from reference TRBV2 and TRBJ2-2, is EPEVTQTPSHQVTQMGQEVILRCVPISNHLYFYWYRQILGQKVEFLVSFYNNEISEKSEIFDDQFSVERPDGSNFTLKIRSTKLEDSAMYFCASSPGSRTGELFFGEGSRLTVL.

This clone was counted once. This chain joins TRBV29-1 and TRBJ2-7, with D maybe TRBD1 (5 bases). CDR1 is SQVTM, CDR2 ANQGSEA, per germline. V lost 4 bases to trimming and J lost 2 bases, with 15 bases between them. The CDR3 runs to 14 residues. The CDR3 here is CSVVGQARPYEQYF. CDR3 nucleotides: TGCAGCGTTGTGGGGCAGGCCCGCCCCTACGAGCAGTACTTC.

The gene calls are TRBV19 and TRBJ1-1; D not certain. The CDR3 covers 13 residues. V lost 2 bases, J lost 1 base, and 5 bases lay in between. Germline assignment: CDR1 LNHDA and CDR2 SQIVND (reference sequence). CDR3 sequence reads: CASSIFKNTEAFF. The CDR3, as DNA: TGTGCCAGTAGTATATTTAAGAACACTGAAGCTTTCTTT.

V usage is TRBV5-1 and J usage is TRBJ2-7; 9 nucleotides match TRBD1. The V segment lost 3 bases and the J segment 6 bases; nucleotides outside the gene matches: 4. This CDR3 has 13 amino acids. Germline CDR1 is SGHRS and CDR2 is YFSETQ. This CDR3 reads CASSWDRAREQYF. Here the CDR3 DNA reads TGCGCCAGCAGCTGGGACAGGGCCCGCGAGCAGTACTTC.

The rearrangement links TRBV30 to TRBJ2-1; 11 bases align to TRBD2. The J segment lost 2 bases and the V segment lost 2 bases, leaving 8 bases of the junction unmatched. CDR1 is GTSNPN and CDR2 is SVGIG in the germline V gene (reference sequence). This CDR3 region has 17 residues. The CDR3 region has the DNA TGTGCCTGGAGTTCCCTTAGCGGGGGGGCCGCCTACAATGAGCAGTTCTTC. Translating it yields CAWSSLSGGAAYNEQFF.

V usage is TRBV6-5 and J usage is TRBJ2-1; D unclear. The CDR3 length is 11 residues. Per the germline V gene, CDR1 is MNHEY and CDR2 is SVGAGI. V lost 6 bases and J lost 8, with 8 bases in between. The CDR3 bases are TGTGCCAGCAGCCCCCGGGATGAGCAGTTCTTC. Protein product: CASSPRDEQFF.

CDR3 sequence: CASSRTGKNTEAFF. The CDR3 DNA reads TGCGCCAGCAGCCGGACAGGGAAAAACACTGAAGCTTTCTTT. V is TRBV5-1 and J is TRBJ1-1; 8 nucleotides line up with TRBD1. CDR1 and CDR2 from the germline V gene are SGHRS and YFSETQ. Germline trimming cut 4 bases from V and 2 bases from J; bases unmatched to any gene: 4. The CDR3 covers 14 residues. The complete variable domain, with remaining parts taken from reference TRBV5-1 and TRBJ1-1, reads KAGVTQTPRYLIKTRGQQVTLSCSPISGHRSVSWYQQTPGQGLQFLFEYFSETQRNKGNFPGRFSGRQFSNSRSEMNVSTLELGDSALYLCASSRTGKNTEAFFGQGTRLTVV.

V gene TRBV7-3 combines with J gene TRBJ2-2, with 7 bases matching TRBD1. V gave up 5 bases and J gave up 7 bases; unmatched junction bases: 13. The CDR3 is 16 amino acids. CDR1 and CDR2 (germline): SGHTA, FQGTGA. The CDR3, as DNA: TGTGCCAGCAGCCCTCGCCGTCGACAGGGACACGGGGAGCTGTTTTTT. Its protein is CASSPRRRQGHGELFF.

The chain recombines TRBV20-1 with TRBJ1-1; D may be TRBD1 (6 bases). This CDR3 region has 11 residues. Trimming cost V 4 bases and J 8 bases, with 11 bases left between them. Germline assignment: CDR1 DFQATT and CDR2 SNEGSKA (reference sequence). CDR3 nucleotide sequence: TGCAGTGCTAAAAGGGGGAAAGAAGCTTTCTTT. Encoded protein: CSAKRGKEAFF.